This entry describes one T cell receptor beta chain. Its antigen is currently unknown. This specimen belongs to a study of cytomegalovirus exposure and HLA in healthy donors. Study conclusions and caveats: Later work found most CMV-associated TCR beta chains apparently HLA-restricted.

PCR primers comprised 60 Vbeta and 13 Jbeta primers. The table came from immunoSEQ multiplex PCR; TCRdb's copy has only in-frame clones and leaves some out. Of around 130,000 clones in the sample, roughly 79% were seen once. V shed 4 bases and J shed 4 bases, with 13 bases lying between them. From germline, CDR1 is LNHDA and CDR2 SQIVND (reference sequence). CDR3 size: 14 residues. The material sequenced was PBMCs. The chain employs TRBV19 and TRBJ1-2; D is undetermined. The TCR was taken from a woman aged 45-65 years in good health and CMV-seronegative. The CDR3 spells CASSTHTQAYGYTF. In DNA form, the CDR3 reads TGTGCCAGTAGTACCCACACCCAGGCCTATGGCTACACCTTC.